This passage covers 4 T cell receptor beta chains from one sample sequenced in a study of Graves' ophthalmopathy and Graves' hyperthyroidism (dated by TCRdb to the late 2010s). Sequenced using an Illumina HiSeq 2000. For repertoire sequencing, TCR beta CDR3 regions were amplified from RNA transcripts. The first round of RT-PCR was done with HTBI primers and the Qiagen OneStep RT-PCR kit, and was followed by a second round of multiplex PCR, then size selection and purification. TCRdb took the public reads, trimmed them with fastp at Q25, ran MiXCR for clone calling and kept in-frame beta chains. Duplicate CDR3 protein sequences are folded into a single record with the most common DNA and genes. Within this sample are 200,000 to 300,000 distinct CDR3 sequences, with roughly 50% of them counted one time only. Roughly half of the sample goes to the ten largest clones. Material: peripheral blood. The receptors originated from an adult man with Graves' ophthalmopathy.

This clonotype showed up just a few times. The rearrangement links TRBV2 to TRBJ2-2; 9 positions match TRBD1. The germline gives CDR1 SNHLY, CDR2 FYNNEI. With 5 bases clipped from V and 2 bases from J, the junction kept 6 bases outside the gene matches. There are 16 residues in the CDR3. CDR3 in amino acids: CASSRGTGSNTGELFF. Written as DNA, the CDR3 is TGTGCCAGCAGTCGCGGGACAGGGTCCAACACCGGGGAGCTGTTTTTT.

This clonotype was detected a few times. The genes are TRBV12-3 or TRBV12-4 and TRBJ1-2, with 9 bases fitting TRBD1. J lost 3 bases, V lost 6 bases, and 5 bases had no gene match. There are 14 residues in the CDR3. The CDR3 nucleotides are TGTGCCAGCAGCCTACAGGGGGCATACTATGGCTACACCTTC. This sequence encodes CASSLQGAYYGYTF.

V is TRBV20-1 and J is TRBJ1-1; no reliable D call. The CDR3 extends over 12 amino acids. With 5 bases removed from V and 3 bases from J, the gap between germline ends came to 10 bases. Germline CDR1 reads DFQATT; CDR2 reads SNEGSKA (reference sequence). CDR3 sequence reads: CSAPAEDTEAFF. In DNA form, the CDR3 reads TGCAGTGCTCCGGCAGAGGACACTGAAGCTTTCTTT.

The chain joins TRBV7-9 to TRBJ2-5, with 7 bases identical to TRBD1. V dropped 1 base and J dropped 4; count of bases not matched to a gene: 9. The CDR3 has 16 amino acids. The germline V gene encodes CDR1 SEHNR and CDR2 FQNEAQ (reference sequence). The CDR3 nucleotides are TGTGCCAGCAGCTTAGGAGGGACAGCAAAGGGAGAGACCCAGTACTTC. Its protein is CASSLGGTAKGETQYF.